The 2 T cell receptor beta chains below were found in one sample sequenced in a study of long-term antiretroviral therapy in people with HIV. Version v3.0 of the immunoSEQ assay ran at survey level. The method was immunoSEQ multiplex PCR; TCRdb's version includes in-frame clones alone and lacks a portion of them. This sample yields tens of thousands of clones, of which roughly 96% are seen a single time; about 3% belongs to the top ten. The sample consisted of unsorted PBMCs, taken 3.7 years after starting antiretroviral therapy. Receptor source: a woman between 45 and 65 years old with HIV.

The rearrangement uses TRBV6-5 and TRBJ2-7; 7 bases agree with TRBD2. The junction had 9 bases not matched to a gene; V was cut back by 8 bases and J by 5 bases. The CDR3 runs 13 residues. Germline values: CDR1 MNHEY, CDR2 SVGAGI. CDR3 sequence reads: CASGRAPSNEQYF. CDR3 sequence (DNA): TGTGCCAGCGGGAGGGCTCCTTCTAACGAGCAGTACTTC.

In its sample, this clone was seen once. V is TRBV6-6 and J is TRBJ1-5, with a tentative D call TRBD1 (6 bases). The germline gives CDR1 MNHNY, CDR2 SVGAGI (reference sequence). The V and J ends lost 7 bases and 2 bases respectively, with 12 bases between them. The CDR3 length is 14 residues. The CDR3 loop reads CASTPSGGNQPQHF. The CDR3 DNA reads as TGTGCCAGCACCCCATCAGGGGGCAATCAGCCCCAGCATTTT.